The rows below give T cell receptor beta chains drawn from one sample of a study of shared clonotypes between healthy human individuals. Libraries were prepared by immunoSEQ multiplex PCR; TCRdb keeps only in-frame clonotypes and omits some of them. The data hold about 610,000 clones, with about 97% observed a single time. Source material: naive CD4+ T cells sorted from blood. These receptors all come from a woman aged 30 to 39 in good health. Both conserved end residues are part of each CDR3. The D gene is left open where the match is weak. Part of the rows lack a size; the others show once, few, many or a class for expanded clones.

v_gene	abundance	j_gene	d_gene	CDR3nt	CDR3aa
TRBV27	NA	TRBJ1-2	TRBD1	TGTGCCAGCAGTCATCTCGCGTCCCAGGGACAGCCGTATGGCTACACCTTC	CASSHLASQGQPYGYTF
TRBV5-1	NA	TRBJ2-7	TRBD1	TGCGCCAGCAGCGCCGGACAGGTTGACTCCTACGAGCAGTACTTC	CASSAGQVDSYEQYF
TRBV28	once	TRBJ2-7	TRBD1	TGTGCCAGCAGTCCCACCGGGACAGGGTCCTACGAGCAGTACTTC	CASSPTGTGSYEQYF
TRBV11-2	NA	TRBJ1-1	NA	TGTGCCAGCAGCTTTAACGGTGGGGGGCCTGAAGCTTTCTTT	CASSFNGGGPEAFF
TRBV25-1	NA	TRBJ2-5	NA	TGTGCCAGCAGTGATTCACTGGGCCGGGAGACCCAGTACTTC	CASSDSLGRETQYF
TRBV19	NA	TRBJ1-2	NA	TGTGCCAGTAGTATACGCAGGGGCGGCTACACCTTC	CASSIRRGGYTF
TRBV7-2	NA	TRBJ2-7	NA	TGTGCCAGCAGCTTACTGTACCACGAGCAGTACTTC	CASSLLYHEQYF
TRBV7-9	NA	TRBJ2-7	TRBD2	TGTGCCAGCAGCTTAGTGGGCCCTAGCGGTACCTACGAGCAGTACTTC	CASSLVGPSGTYEQYF
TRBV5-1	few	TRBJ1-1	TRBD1	TGCGCCAGCAGCATAGGACAGGGGATGAACACTGAAGCTTTCTTT	CASSIGQGMNTEAFF
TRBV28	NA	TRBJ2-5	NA	TGTGCCAGCAGCCATCCGACCATCCCGGGGGAGCAGTACTTC	CASSHPTIPGEQYF
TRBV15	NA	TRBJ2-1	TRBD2	TGTGCCACCAGCAGAGGTCTAGCGGGAGTGTTCGATGAGCAGTTCTTC	CATSRGLAGVFDEQFF
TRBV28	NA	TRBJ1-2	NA	TGTGCCAGCAGTTTTCAGGGCTATGGCTACACCTTC	CASSFQGYGYTF
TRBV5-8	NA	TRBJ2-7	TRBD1	TGTGCCAGCAGCTGGGGACAGACCTACGAGCAGTACTTC	CASSWGQTYEQYF
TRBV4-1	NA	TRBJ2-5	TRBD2	TGCGCCAGCAGCCAAGGGGCAGCGGGAGTGGGAGAGACCCAGTACTTC	CASSQGAAGVGETQYF
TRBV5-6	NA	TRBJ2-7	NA	TGTGCCAGCAGCTTGGGGGGAATAGGCGACGAGCAGTACTTC	CASSLGGIGDEQYF
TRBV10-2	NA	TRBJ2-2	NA	TGCGCCAGCAGTTCAATAGGAGTTAAACCCCCCCCCGGGGAGCTGTTTTTT	CASSSIGVKPPPGELFF
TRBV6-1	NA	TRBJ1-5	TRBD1	TGTGCCAGCGTGATGGGACAGGGGTTAGAGCCCCAGCATTTT	CASVMGQGLEPQHF
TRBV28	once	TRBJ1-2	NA	TGTGCCAGCAGTCGCACGGGGAGGTATGGCTACACCTTC	CASSRTGRYGYTF
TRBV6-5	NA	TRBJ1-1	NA	TGTGCCAGCAGTCCCGTGGGGAACACTGAAGCTTTCTTT	CASSPVGNTEAFF
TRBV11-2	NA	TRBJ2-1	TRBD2	TGTGCCAGCAGCCCGACTCGCGGGAGGGTCGGGAATGAGCAGTTCTTC	CASSPTRGRVGNEQFF
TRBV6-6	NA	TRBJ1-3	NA	TGTGCCAGCAGTTCTACCGGGGGTAACTCTGGAAACACCATATATTTT	CASSSTGGNSGNTIYF
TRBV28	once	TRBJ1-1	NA	TGTGCCAGCAGTTCCCAAACTGAAGCTTTCTTT	CASSSQTEAFF
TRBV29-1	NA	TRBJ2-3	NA	TGCAGCGTTCAAAGGGACTGGAGGTTCAATACGCAGTATTTT	CSVQRDWRFNTQYF
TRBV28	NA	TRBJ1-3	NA	TGTGCCAGCGGACGGACGGCTAGCTCTGGAAACACCATATATTTT	CASGRTASSGNTIYF
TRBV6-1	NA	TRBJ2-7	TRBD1	TGTGCCAGCAGGAACCGGGGACAGGGCTACGAGCAGTACTTC	CASRNRGQGYEQYF
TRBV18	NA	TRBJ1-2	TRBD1	TGTGCCAGCTCACCTAGTTCGACAGGGGTGGCTGGCTACACCTTC	CASSPSSTGVAGYTF
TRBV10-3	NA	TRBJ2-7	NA	TGTGCCATCAGTGAGTCTCGGGCAGGAGGCTACGAGCAGTACTTC	CAISESRAGGYEQYF
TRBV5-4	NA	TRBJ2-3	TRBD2	TGTGCCAGCAGACTCGGAGGTGTAGCGGGGGTGACAGATACGCAGTATTTT	CASRLGGVAGVTDTQYF